This is a list of T cell receptor beta chains from one sample in a study of T cells in tumors after PD-1 blockade. Sequencing used immunoSEQ multiplex PCR; TCRdb keeps in-frame clones, though not all of them. The repertoire holds roughly 13,000 clones, with around two thirds as singletons. This material consisted of tumor tissue, taken after anti-PD-1 treatment. These receptors originate from a human donor with cutaneous squamous cell carcinoma. CDR3s include the opening cysteine and the closing phenylalanine or tryptophan. D genes are given only for firm matches. Not all rows give a size; the values are once, few, many and, for expanded clones, a class.

clone size	D gene	V gene	J gene	CDR3 DNA	CDR3 protein
.	.	TRBV15	TRBJ2-1	TGTGCCACCAGACGACTAGGCCCGCGCGATGAGCAGTTCTTC	CATRRLGPRDEQFF
few	TRBD2	TRBV7-6	TRBJ2-3	TGTGCCAGCAGCGGGACGGGACTAGCGGGGGGTATCACAGATACGCAGTATTTT	CASSGTGLAGGITDTQYF
.	.	TRBV10-3	TRBJ1-5	TGTGCCATCAGTGAGTCTCTACAGGAGCGCAATCAGCCCCAGCATTTT	CAISESLQERNQPQHF
medium-sized	.	TRBV7-2	TRBJ2-3	TGTGCCAGCAGCTTAGTCGGCCTAGAAGGCCCCGGGGGTACGCAGTATTTT	CASSLVGLEGPGGTQYF
.	.	TRBV4-3	TRBJ2-6	TGCGCCAGCAGCCAACGAAGCGGGGCCAACGTCCTGACTTTC	CASSQRSGANVLTF
.	TRBD2	TRBV11-2	TRBJ2-7	TGTGCCAGCAGCTTAGACTCGGGGGGTAGCTCCTACGAGCAGTACTTC	CASSLDSGGSSYEQYF
.	TRBD1	TRBV4-3	TRBJ2-1	TGCGCCAGCAGCCAAGCGACAGGGAACAACAATGAGCAGTTCTTC	CASSQATGNNNEQFF
.	.	TRBV5-5	TRBJ1-2	TGTGCCAGCAGCTTGGGGCAGGGACTCTATGGCTACACCTTC	CASSLGQGLYGYTF
few	TRBD2	TRBV3-1/TRBV3-2	TRBJ2-7	TGTGCCAGCAGCCCGGGACTAGCCGCCTCCTACGAGCAGTACTTC	CASSPGLAASYEQYF
.	.	TRBV6-5	TRBJ1-5	TGTGCCAGCAGTTACTCGATTCATCCGGGTCAGCCCCAGCATTTT	CASSYSIHPGQPQHF
.	TRBD2	TRBV9	TRBJ2-1	TGTGCCAGCAGCGTAGCGTCCGGGAGGGGTATATACAATGAGCAGTTCTTC	CASSVASGRGIYNEQFF
large	.	TRBV3-1/TRBV3-2	TRBJ2-2	TGTGCCAGCAGCCGGAGGGGCAGCGCGAACACCGGGGAGCTGTTTTTT	CASSRRGSANTGELFF
.	.	TRBV15	TRBJ1-1	TGTGCCACCAGCAGGCGGTTGAGGGGGGGAAACCTCTACATGAACACTGAAGCTTTCTTT	CATSRRLRGGNLYMNTEAFF
once	TRBD2	TRBV28	TRBJ2-3	TGTGCCATACCAGCGGGGGGGAATACAGATACGCAGTATTTT	CAIPAGGNTDTQYF
.	.	TRBV20-1	TRBJ2-1	TGCAGTGCTAGCGGGAGCAATGAGCAGTTCTTC	CSASGSNEQFF
few	TRBD2	TRBV15	TRBJ2-3	TGTGCCACCAAATCCGCGGGAGGGGAGGATACGCAGTATTTT	CATKSAGGEDTQYF
few	.	TRBV5-1	TRBJ1-6	TGCGCCAGCAGCCGGGCGGCGGCATATAATTCACCCCTCCACTTT	CASSRAAAYNSPLHF
once	.	TRBV20-1	TRBJ2-1	TGCAGTGCTAGCTCTCCCAATGAGCAGTTCTTC	CSASSPNEQFF
.	.	TRBV7-9	TRBJ2-5	TGTGCCAGCAGCCTTCCAACCGGGACCGCGCGGACACTCAGAGAGACCCAGTACTTC	CASSLPTGTARTLRETQYF
.	TRBD2	TRBV2	TRBJ2-1	TGTGCCACCCGAGAGGAAGCGGGGGGACACAATGAGCAGTTCTTC	CATREEAGGHNEQFF
few	TRBD2	TRBV7-3	TRBJ2-1	TGTGCCAGCAGCTTCAGCGGGAGCTCCTACAATGAGCAGTTCTTC	CASSFSGSSYNEQFF
.	TRBD1	TRBV19	TRBJ1-1	TGTGCCAGTATAGCCTGGGACAGGGGCCCTGAAGCTTTCTTT	CASIAWDRGPEAFF
.	.	TRBV5-6	TRBJ2-6	TGTGCCAGCAGCTTGGCTTATACCCAGCCAGGGGCCAACGTCCTGACTTTC	CASSLAYTQPGANVLTF
.	.	TRBV30	TRBJ2-7	TGTGCCTGGAGTGCCGGGCCCTGGGCCTACGAGCAGTACTTC	CAWSAGPWAYEQYF
.	TRBD1	TRBV3-1/TRBV3-2	TRBJ1-4	TGTGCCAGCAGCCAACCGCAGGGGGCCATCTATGAAAAACTGTTTTTT	CASSQPQGAIYEKLFF
.	.	TRBV5-6	TRBJ2-1	TGTGCCAGCAGCCTAACATCCGGGACGAGAGGCGATGAGCAGTTCTTC	CASSLTSGTRGDEQFF
.	.	TRBV10-3	TRBJ1-5	TGTGCCATCAGTGAGCCCGTTACGGGAAATAGCAATCAGCCCCAGCATTTT	CAISEPVTGNSNQPQHF
few	.	TRBV2	TRBJ2-6	TGTGCCAGCAGAGCCCTTAACTCTGGGGCCAACGTCCTGACTTTC	CASRALNSGANVLTF
.	.	TRBV28	TRBJ1-5	TGTGCCACCACGACCGAATATAGCAATCAGCCCCAGCATTTT	CATTTEYSNQPQHF
few	TRBD2	TRBV5-4	TRBJ2-1	TGTGCCAGCAGCTTGGGTAGCGGGAGTGTATACAATGAGCAGTTCTTC	CASSLGSGSVYNEQFF
.	TRBD1	TRBV9	TRBJ2-2	TGTGCCAGCAGTCAAACCGGGACAGCGAACACCGGGGAGCTGTTTTTT	CASSQTGTANTGELFF
.	.	TRBV30	TRBJ1-1	TGTGCCTGGAGGGGAAACCTGAGGAACACTGAAGCTTTCTTT	CAWRGNLRNTEAFF
.	.	TRBV6-5	TRBJ1-4	TGTGCCAGCAGTCCAAAAGCGATAATTAATGAAAAACTGTTTTTT	CASSPKAIINEKLFF
few	.	TRBV6-5	TRBJ1-6	TGTGCCAGCAGGGAGCCAGGCTATAATTCACCCCTCCACTTT	CASREPGYNSPLHF
.	.	TRBV27	TRBJ2-2	TGTGCCAGCAGCTTAAGATCTGGTTTTCAGAACACCGGGGAGCTGTTTTTT	CASSLRSGFQNTGELFF
.	.	TRBV13	TRBJ2-3	TGTGCCAGCACGGAGAGAAGGATTGAAACAGATACGCAGTATTTT	CASTERRIETDTQYF
medium-sized	TRBD2	TRBV7-3	TRBJ2-1	TGTGCCAGCAGCTTAAAACTAGCGGGGGCCCCTGAGCAGTTCTTC	CASSLKLAGAPEQFF
.	TRBD1	TRBV7-9	TRBJ1-1	TGTGCCAGCAGAGAAAGGGACAGACACTACGGGAAGGACACTGAAGCTTTCTTT	CASRERDRHYGKDTEAFF
.	.	TRBV29-1	TRBJ1-2	TGCAGCGTTGACCGGCAGAGTGGTGGCTACACCTTC	CSVDRQSGGYTF
.	TRBD1	TRBV30	TRBJ1-2	TGTGCCTGGAGCGACCCGGGACAGGGGAGGGATGGCTACACCTTC	CAWSDPGQGRDGYTF
.	TRBD2	TRBV28	TRBJ2-3	TGTGCCAGCAGTTTTTTCGACTTAGCGGGAGTTCGGACAGATACGCAGTATTTT	CASSFFDLAGVRTDTQYF
.	.	TRBV6-5	TRBJ2-1	TGTGCCAGCAGTATCCGGGATCCCGGCGTGAATGAGCAGTTCTTC	CASSIRDPGVNEQFF
.	.	TRBV15	TRBJ1-2	TGTGCCACCAGCAGAGAAGAGGAGGCCAGGGACGCCTATGGCTACACCTTC	CATSREEEARDAYGYTF
.	TRBD2	TRBV10-1	TRBJ2-2	TGCGCCAGCAGTGAGTTGCTAGCGGGGAACACCGGGGAGCTGTTTTTT	CASSELLAGNTGELFF
.	.	TRBV24-1	TRBJ2-6	TGTGCCACCAGTGGAGTGGGGTCCAACGTCCTGACTTTC	CATSGVGSNVLTF
.	.	TRBV12-3/TRBV12-4	TRBJ1-5	TGTGCCAGCAGTTTGTTGAACCAGCCCCAGCATTTT	CASSLLNQPQHF
.	TRBD1	TRBV7-6	TRBJ1-5	TGTGCCAGCAGCCCGGGACAGAACAATCAGCCCCAGCATTTT	CASSPGQNNQPQHF
.	.	TRBV27	TRBJ2-4	TGTGCCAGCAGCACACCGGGATACAAAAACATTCAGTACTTC	CASSTPGYKNIQYF
.	TRBD1	TRBV27	TRBJ1-4	TGTGCCAGCAGATCACGGACAGGTCCACTGTTTTTT	CASRSRTGPLFF
.	TRBD1	TRBV4-1	TRBJ2-3	TGCGCCAGCAGCTACCTCCGGGACAGGGTATACACAGATACGCAGTATTTT	CASSYLRDRVYTDTQYF